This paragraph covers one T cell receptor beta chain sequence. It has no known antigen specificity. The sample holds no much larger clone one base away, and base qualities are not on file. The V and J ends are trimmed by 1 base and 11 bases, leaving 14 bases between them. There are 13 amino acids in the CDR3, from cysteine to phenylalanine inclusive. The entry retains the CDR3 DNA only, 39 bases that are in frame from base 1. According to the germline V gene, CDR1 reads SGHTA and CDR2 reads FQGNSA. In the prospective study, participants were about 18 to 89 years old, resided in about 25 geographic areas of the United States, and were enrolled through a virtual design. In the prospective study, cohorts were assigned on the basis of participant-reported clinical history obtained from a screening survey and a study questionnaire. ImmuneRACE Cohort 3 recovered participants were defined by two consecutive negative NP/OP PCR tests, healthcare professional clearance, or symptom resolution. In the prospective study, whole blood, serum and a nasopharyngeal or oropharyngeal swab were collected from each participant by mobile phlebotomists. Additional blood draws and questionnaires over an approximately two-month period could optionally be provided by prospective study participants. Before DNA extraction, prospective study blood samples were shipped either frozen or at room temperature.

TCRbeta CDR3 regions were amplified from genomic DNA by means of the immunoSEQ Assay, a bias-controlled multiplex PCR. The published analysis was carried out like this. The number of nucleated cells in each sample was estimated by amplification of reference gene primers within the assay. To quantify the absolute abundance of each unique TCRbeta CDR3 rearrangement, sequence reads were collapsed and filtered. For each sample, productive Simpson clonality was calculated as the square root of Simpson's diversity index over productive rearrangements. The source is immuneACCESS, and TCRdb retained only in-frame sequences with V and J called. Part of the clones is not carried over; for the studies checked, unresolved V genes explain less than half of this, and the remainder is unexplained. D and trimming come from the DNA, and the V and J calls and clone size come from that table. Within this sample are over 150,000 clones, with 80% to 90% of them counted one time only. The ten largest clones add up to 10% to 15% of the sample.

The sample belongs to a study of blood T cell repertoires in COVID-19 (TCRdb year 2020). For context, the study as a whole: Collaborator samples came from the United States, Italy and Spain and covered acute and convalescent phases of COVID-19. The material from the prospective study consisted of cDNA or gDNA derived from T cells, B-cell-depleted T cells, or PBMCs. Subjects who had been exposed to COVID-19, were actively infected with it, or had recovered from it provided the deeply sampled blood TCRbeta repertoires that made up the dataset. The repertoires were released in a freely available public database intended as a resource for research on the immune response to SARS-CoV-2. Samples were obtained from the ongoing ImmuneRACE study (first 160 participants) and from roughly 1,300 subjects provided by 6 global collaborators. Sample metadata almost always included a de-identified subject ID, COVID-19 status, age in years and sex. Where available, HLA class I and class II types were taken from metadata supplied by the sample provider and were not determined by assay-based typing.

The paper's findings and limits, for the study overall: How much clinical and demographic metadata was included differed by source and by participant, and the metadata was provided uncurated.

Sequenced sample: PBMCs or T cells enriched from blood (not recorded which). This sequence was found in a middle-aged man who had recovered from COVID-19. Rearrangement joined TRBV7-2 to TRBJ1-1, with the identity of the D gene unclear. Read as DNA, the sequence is TGTGCCAGCAGCTTAGAATCCGGGAGGCATGCTTTCTTT. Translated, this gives CASSLESGRHAFF.